This T cell receptor (beta chain) was sequenced during a study of blood T cell repertoires in COVID-19. For the study at large: Samples came from the United States, Italy and Spain, spanning acute and convalescent COVID-19. Nucleic acid was either cDNA or gDNA, and it came from T cells, B-cell-depleted T cells, or PBMCs.

Germline CDR1 and CDR2: LGHNA and YNFKEQ. The CDR3 has 14 residues. V lost 0 bases, J lost 8 bases, and 6 bases stayed unmatched. Original methodology: Reference gene primer amplification in the assay estimated nucleated cell counts. The method was immunoSEQ multiplex PCR; TCRdb's version includes in-frame clones alone and lacks a portion of them. The V and J calls and clone size come from that table; D and trimming were worked out from the DNA. The data show roughly 55,000 clones, roughly 87% seen once. Input material: peripheral blood. The chain couples TRBV4-2 to TRBJ1-2, with 7 bases that match TRBD1. The receptor's source is a woman aged 55-69 years with acute or convalescent COVID-19. Written as DNA, the CDR3 is TGTGCCAGCAGCCAAGAACAGGGACAGAGAGGCTACACCTTC. It specifies CASSQEQGQRGYTF.